The T cell receptor (beta chain) under discussion was sequenced for a study of blood T cell repertoires in COVID-19. Sequenced by immunoSEQ multiplex PCR; TCRdb stores in-frame clones only, minus some. The sample records around 150,000 clones, roughly 89% being singletons. The origin of this receptor is a human donor in a cohort sampled during active COVID-19. The sample taken for sequencing was peripheral blood.

CDR3 coding DNA: TGTGCCAGTAGTAACTGGGACAGGGTTAATGAAAAACTGTTTTTT. Residues: CASSNWDRVNEKLFF. The rearrangement uses TRBV19 and TRBJ1-4, with 9 positions matching TRBD1. V shed 4 bases, J shed 4 bases, and the junction held 4 bases outside the gene matches. This CDR3 comprises 15 residues. CDR1 is LNHDA, CDR2 SQIVND, per germline (reference sequence).